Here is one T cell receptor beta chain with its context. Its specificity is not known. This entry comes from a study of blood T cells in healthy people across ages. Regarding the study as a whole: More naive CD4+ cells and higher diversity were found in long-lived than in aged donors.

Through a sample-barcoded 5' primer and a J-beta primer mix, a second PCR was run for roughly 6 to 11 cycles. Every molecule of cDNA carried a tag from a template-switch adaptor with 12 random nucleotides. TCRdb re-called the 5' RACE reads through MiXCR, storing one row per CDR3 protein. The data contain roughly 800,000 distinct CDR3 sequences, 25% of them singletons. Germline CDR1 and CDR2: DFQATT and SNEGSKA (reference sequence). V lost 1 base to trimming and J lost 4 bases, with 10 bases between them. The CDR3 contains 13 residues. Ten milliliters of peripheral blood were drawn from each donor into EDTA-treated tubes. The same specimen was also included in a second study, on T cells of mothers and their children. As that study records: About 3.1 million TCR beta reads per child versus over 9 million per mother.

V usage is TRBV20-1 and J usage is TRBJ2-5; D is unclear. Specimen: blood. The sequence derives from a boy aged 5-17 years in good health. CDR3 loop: CSARGGKGETQYF. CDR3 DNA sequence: TGCAGTGCTAGAGGTGGAAAGGGAGAGACCCAGTACTTC.